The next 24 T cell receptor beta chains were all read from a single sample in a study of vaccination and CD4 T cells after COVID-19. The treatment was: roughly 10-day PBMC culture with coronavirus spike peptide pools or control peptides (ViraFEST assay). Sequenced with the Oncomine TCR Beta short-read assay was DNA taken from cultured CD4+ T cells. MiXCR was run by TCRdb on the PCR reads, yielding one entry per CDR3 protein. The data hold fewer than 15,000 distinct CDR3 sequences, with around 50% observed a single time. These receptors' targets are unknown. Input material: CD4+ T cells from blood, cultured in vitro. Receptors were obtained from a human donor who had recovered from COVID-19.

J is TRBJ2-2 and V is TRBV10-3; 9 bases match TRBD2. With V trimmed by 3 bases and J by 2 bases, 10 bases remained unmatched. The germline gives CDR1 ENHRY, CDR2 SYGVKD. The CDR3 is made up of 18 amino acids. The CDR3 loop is CAISDPRVSGSNTGELFF. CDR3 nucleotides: TGTGCCATCAGTGACCCCCGAGTTAGCGGGAGTAACACCGGGGAGCTGTTTTTT.

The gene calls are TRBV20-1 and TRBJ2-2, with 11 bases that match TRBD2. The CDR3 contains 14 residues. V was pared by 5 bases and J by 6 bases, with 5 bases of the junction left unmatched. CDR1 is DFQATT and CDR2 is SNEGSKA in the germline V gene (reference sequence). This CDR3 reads CSAPGTSGAGELFF. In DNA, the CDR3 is TGCAGTGCTCCCGGGACTAGCGGCGCCGGGGAGCTGTTTTTT.

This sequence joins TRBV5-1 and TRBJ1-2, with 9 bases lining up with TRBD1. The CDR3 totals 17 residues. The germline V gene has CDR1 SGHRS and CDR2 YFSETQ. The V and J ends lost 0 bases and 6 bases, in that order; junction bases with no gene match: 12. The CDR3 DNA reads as TGCGCCAGCAGCTTGGGCCCTAATGACAGGGGGATAGATGGCTACACCTTC. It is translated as CASSLGPNDRGIDGYTF.

CDR3 nucleotides: TGTGCCTGGAGGGTTACTGCTCAGGGGACCCAGTACTTC. Protein product: CAWRVTAQGTQYF. The V and J genes are TRBV30 and TRBJ2-5, with D possibly being TRBD1 (5 bases). The CDR3 is made up of 13 amino acids. V dropped 3 bases and J dropped 7 bases, with 15 bases sitting between them. Per the germline V gene, CDR1 is GTSNPN and CDR2 is SVGIG (reference sequence).

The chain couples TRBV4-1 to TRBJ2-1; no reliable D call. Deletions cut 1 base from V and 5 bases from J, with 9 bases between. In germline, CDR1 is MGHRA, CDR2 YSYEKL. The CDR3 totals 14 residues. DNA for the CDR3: TGCGCCAGCAGCCAAGTTTCGACGGACAATGAGCAGTTCTTC. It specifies CASSQVSTDNEQFF.

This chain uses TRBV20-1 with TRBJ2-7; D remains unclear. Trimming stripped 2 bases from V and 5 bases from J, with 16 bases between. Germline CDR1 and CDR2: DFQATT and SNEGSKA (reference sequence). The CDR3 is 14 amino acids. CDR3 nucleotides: TGCAGTGCTAGAACGGCTCTCCTTTTCGACGAGCAGTACTTC. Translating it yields CSARTALLFDEQYF.

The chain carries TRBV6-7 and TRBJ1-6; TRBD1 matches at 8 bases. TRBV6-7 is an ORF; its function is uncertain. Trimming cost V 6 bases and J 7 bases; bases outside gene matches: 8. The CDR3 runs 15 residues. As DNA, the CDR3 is TGTGCCAGCAGAGCCAGGACAGGGCCCAATTCACCCCTCCACTTT. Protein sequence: CASRARTGPNSPLHF.

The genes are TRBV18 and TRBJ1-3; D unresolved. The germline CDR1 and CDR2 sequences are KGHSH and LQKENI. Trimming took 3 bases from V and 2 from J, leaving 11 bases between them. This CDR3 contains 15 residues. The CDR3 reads CASSPRLSPGNTIYF. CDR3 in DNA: TGTGCCAGCTCACCGCGCCTTTCTCCTGGAAACACCATATATTTT. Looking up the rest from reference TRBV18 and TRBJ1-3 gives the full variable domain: NAGVMQNPRHLVRRRGQEARLRCSPMKGHSHVYWYRQLPEEGLKFMVYLQKENIIDESGMPKERFSAEFPKEGPSILRIQQVVRGDSAAYFCASSPRLSPGNTIYFGEGSWLTVV.

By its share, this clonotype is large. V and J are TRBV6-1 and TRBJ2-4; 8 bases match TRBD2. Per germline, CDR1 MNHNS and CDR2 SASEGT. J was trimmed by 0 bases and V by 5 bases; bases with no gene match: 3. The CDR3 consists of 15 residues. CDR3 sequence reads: CASSTGGLAKNIQYF. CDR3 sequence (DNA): TGTGCCAGCAGTACGGGGGGGCTAGCCAAAAACATTCAGTACTTC.

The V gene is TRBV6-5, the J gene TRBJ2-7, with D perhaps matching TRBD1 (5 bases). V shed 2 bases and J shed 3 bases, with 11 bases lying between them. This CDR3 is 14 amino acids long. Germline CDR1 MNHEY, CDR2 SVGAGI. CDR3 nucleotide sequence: TGTGCCAGCAGTTACGGGCAGGGTAACTACGAGCAGTACTTC. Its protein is CASSYGQGNYEQYF.

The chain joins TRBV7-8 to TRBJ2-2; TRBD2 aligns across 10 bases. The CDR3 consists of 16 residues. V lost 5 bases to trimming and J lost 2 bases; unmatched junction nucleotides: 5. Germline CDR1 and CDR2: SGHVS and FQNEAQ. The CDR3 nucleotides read TGTGCCAGCAGCACACGGACTAGCGGAAACACCGGGGAGCTGTTTTTT. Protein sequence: CASSTRTSGNTGELFF.

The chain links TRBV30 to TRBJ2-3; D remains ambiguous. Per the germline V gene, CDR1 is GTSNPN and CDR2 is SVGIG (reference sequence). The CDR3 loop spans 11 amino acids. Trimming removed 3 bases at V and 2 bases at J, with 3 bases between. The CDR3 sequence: CAWRNTDTQYF. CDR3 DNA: TGTGCCTGGAGGAACACAGATACGCAGTATTTT.

CDR3 loop: CASPPTRRQGAVNTGELFF. CDR3 DNA: TGTGCCAGTCCACCCACCCGACGGCAGGGGGCGGTGAACACCGGGGAGCTGTTTTTT. The rearrangement links TRBV2 to TRBJ2-2; 8 bases fit TRBD1. V gave up 9 bases and J gave up 1 base; unmatched junction bases: 19. This CDR3 is 19 amino acids long. Germline V gives CDR1 SNHLY, CDR2 FYNNEI.

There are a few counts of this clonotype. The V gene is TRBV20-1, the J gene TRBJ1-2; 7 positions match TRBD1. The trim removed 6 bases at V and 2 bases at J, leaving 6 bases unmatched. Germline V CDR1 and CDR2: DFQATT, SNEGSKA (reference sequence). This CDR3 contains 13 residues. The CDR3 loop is CSAPLDRNYGYTF. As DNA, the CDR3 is TGCAGTGCCCCCTTGGACAGGAACTATGGCTACACCTTC.

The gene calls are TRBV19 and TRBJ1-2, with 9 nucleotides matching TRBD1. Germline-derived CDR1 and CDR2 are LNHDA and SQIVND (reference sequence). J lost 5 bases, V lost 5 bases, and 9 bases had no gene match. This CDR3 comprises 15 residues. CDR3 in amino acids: CASSGPGQGPYGYTF. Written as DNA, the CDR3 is TGTGCCAGTAGTGGACCGGGACAGGGTCCGTATGGCTACACCTTC.

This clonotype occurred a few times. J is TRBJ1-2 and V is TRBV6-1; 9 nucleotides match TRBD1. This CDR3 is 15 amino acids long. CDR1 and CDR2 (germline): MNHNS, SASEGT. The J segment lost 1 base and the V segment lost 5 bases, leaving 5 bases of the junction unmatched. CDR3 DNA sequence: TGTGCCAGCAGTCTGACAGGGGGAGTTAACTATGGCTACACCTTC. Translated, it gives CASSLTGGVNYGYTF.

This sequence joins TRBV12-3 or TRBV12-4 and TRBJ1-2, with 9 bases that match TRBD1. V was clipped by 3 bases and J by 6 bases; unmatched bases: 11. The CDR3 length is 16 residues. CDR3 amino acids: CASSFGGEQGADGYTF. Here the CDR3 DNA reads TGTGCCAGCAGTTTTGGGGGGGAACAGGGGGCAGATGGCTACACCTTC.

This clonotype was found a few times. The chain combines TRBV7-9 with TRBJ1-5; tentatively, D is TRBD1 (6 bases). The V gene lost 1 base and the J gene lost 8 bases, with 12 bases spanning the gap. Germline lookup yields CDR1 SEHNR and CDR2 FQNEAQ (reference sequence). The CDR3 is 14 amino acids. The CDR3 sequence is CASSLGTGREPQHF. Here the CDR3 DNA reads TGTGCCAGCAGCTTAGGTACAGGGCGGGAGCCCCAGCATTTT.

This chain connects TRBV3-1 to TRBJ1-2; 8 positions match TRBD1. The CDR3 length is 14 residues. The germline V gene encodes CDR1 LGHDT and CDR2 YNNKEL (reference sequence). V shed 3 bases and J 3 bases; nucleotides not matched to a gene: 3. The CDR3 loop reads CASSHVDRDYGYTF. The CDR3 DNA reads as TGTGCCAGCAGCCACGTGGACAGGGACTATGGCTACACCTTC.

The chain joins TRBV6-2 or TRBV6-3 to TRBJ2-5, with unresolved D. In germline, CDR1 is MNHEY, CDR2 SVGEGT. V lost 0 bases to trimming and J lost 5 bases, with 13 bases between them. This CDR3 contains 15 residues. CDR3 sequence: CASSYSAALMETQYF. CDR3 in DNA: TGTGCCAGCAGTTACTCGGCAGCGCTAATGGAGACCCAGTACTTC.

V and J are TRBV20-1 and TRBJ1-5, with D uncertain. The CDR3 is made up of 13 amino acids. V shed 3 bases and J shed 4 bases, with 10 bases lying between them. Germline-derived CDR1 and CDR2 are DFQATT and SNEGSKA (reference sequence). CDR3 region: CSARRSDNQPQHF. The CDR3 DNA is TGCAGTGCTAGGCGGTCAGATAATCAGCCCCAGCATTTT.

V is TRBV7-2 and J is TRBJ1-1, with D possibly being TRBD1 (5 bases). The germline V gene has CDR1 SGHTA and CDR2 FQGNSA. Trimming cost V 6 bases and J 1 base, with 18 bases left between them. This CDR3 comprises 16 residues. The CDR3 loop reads CASRVYGKQGNTEAFF. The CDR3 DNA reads TGTGCCAGCAGGGTATATGGGAAGCAGGGGAACACTGAAGCTTTCTTT.

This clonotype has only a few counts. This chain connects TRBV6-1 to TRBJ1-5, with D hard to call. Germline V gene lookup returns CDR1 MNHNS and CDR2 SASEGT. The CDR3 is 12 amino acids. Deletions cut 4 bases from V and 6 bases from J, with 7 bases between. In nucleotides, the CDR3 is TGTGCCAGCAGTGGCGTCCTTCAGCCCCAGCATTTT. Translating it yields CASSGVLQPQHF.

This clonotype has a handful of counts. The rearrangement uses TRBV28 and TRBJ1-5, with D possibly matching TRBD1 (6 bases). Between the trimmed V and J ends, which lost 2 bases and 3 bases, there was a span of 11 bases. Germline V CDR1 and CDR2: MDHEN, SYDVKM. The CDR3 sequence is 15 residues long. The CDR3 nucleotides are TGTGCCAGCAGTTTAGCAGGGGCCCACAATCAGCCCCAGCATTTT. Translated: CASSLAGAHNQPQHF. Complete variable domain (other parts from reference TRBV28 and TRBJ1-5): DVKVTQSSRYLVKRTGEKVFLECVQDMDHENMFWYRQDPGLGLRLIYFSYDVKMKEKGDIPEGYSVSREKKERFSLILESASTNQTSMYLCASSLAGAHNQPQHFGDGTRLSIL.